A selection of T cell receptor beta chains follows, all from one sample in a study of vaccination effects on CD4 cells after COVID-19. The antigens these receptors bind are not known. Repertoires were generated with immunoSEQ multiplex PCR, while TCRdb's copy carries only in-frame clones and drops some. The repertoire includes 35,000 to 55,000 clones, approximately 77% of them detected once, and approximately 29% sits in the top ten. Sequences were derived from CD4+ T cells from PBMCs cultured with a peptide pool, sampled before COVID-19 vaccination. The receptor source for this set is a human donor who had a prior SARS-CoV-2 infection. Each CDR3 is given with its conserved first and last residue. The D gene is left open where the match is weak. Not all rows give a size; the values are once, few, many and, for expanded clones, a class.

abundance: -; j_gene: TRBJ2-3; v_gene: TRBV5-1; d_gene: -; CDR3aa: CASSVVLRGTRTDTQYF; CDR3nt: TGCGCCAGCAGCGTCGTATTAAGGGGGACCCGCACAGATACGCAGTATTTT
abundance: few; j_gene: TRBJ2-6; v_gene: TRBV21-1; d_gene: -; CDR3aa: CASSPRRTGGCTGANVLTF; CDR3nt: TGTGCCAGCAGCCCACGGCGGACAGGGGGCTGCACTGGGGCCAACGTCCTGACTTTC
abundance: -; j_gene: TRBJ2-1; v_gene: TRBV18; d_gene: TRBD2; CDR3aa: CASSPPSGGSYNEQFF; CDR3nt: TGTGCCAGCTCACCACCTAGCGGGGGATCCTACAATGAGCAGTTCTTC
abundance: -; j_gene: TRBJ2-7; v_gene: TRBV24-1; d_gene: TRBD1; CDR3aa: CATSDRDRAYEQYF; CDR3nt: TGTGCCACCAGTGATCGGGACAGAGCCTACGAGCAGTACTTC
abundance: -; j_gene: TRBJ2-3; v_gene: TRBV11-2; d_gene: -; CDR3aa: CASSLDRDTQYF; CDR3nt: TGTGCCAGCAGCTTAGACAGAGATACGCAGTATTTT
abundance: once; j_gene: TRBJ1-5; v_gene: TRBV6-5; d_gene: -; CDR3aa: CASGGSPSNQPQHF; CDR3nt: TGTGCCAGCGGCGGGTCCCCTAGCAATCAGCCCCAGCATTTT
abundance: -; j_gene: TRBJ1-2; v_gene: TRBV6-6; d_gene: -; CDR3aa: CASRSQENYGYTF; CDR3nt: TGTGCCAGCAGGTCACAGGAAAACTATGGCTACACCTTC
abundance: once; j_gene: TRBJ2-1; v_gene: TRBV7-9; d_gene: -; CDR3aa: CASSFLGDLHNEQFF; CDR3nt: TGTGCCAGCAGCTTCCTCGGGGACTTGCACAATGAGCAGTTCTTC
abundance: -; j_gene: TRBJ2-3; v_gene: TRBV7-2; d_gene: -; CDR3aa: CASSHKALQDTQYF; CDR3nt: TGTGCCAGCAGCCACAAGGCCCTTCAGGATACGCAGTATTTT
abundance: -; j_gene: TRBJ2-2; v_gene: TRBV3-1/TRBV3-2; d_gene: TRBD2; CDR3aa: CASSPGLAGETGELFF; CDR3nt: TGTGCCAGCAGCCCCGGACTAGCGGGGGAAACCGGGGAGCTGTTTTTT
abundance: -; j_gene: TRBJ2-3; v_gene: TRBV29-1; d_gene: TRBD2; CDR3aa: CSVGGLAGGPGTDTQYF; CDR3nt: TGCAGCGTGGGGGGACTAGCGGGAGGGCCGGGCACAGATACGCAGTATTTT
abundance: -; j_gene: TRBJ2-2; v_gene: TRBV7-2; d_gene: -; CDR3aa: CASSLMSGDLTGELFF; CDR3nt: TGTGCCAGCAGCTTAATGTCGGGAGACCTCACCGGGGAGCTGTTTTTT
abundance: -; j_gene: TRBJ2-1; v_gene: TRBV13; d_gene: TRBD1; CDR3aa: CASSFGQGVYNEQFF; CDR3nt: TGTGCCAGCAGCTTCGGACAGGGCGTTTACAATGAGCAGTTCTTC
abundance: -; j_gene: TRBJ1-6; v_gene: TRBV18; d_gene: -; CDR3aa: CASSPAAGYNSPLHF; CDR3nt: TGTGCCAGCTCACCGGCGGCAGGGTATAATTCACCCCTCCACTTT
abundance: once; j_gene: TRBJ2-5; v_gene: TRBV30; d_gene: -; CDR3aa: CAWSVGVRETQYF; CDR3nt: TGTGCCTGGAGTGTAGGGGTTCGAGAGACCCAGTACTTC
abundance: -; j_gene: TRBJ2-7; v_gene: TRBV24-1; d_gene: TRBD2; CDR3aa: CATSGSAGGSSYEQYF; CDR3nt: TGTGCCACCAGTGGATCAGCGGGAGGCAGCTCCTACGAGCAGTACTTC
abundance: few; j_gene: TRBJ2-7; v_gene: TRBV4-3; d_gene: TRBD2; CDR3aa: CASSPSIPTSGNEQYF; CDR3nt: TGCGCCAGCAGTCCAAGTATTCCTACTAGCGGGAACGAGCAGTACTTC
abundance: few; j_gene: TRBJ1-5; v_gene: TRBV6-2/TRBV6-3; d_gene: TRBD1; CDR3aa: CASSYSTGAQPQHF; CDR3nt: TGTGCCAGCAGTTACTCCACAGGGGCCCAGCCCCAGCATTTT
abundance: -; j_gene: TRBJ2-7; v_gene: TRBV25-1; d_gene: TRBD1; CDR3aa: CASSEWTGDEQYF; CDR3nt: TGTGCCAGCAGTGAATGGACAGGGGACGAGCAGTACTTC
abundance: -; j_gene: TRBJ2-2; v_gene: TRBV6-6; d_gene: TRBD2; CDR3aa: CASSSLNTPSGLNTGELFF; CDR3nt: TGTGCCAGCAGCTCTTTGAACACCCCTAGCGGGTTGAACACCGGGGAGCTGTTTTTT
abundance: -; j_gene: TRBJ1-4; v_gene: TRBV19; d_gene: TRBD1; CDR3aa: CASSRYGQGATNEKLFF; CDR3nt: TGTGCCAGTAGCCGCTACGGACAGGGAGCAACTAATGAAAAACTGTTTTTT
abundance: -; j_gene: TRBJ1-2; v_gene: TRBV4-2; d_gene: -; CDR3aa: CASSPVGSGYTF; CDR3nt: TGTGCCAGCAGCCCAGTCGGTAGTGGCTACACCTTC
abundance: -; j_gene: TRBJ1-5; v_gene: TRBV5-8; d_gene: TRBD1; CDR3aa: CASSTRDRFYQPQHF; CDR3nt: TGTGCCAGCAGCACCCGGGACAGGTTTTATCAGCCCCAGCATTTT
abundance: few; j_gene: TRBJ1-5; v_gene: TRBV7-2; d_gene: -; CDR3aa: CASSLNSNQPQHF; CDR3nt: TGTGCCAGCAGCCTTAATAGCAATCAGCCCCAGCATTTT
abundance: -; j_gene: TRBJ2-3; v_gene: TRBV9; d_gene: TRBD2; CDR3aa: CASSVDPSGADTQYF; CDR3nt: TGTGCCAGCAGCGTAGACCCTAGCGGAGCAGATACGCAGTATTTT
abundance: -; j_gene: TRBJ2-5; v_gene: TRBV5-4; d_gene: -; CDR3aa: CASSLEQVGKTQYF; CDR3nt: TGTGCCAGCAGCTTGGAGCAGGTCGGGAAGACCCAGTACTTC
abundance: -; j_gene: TRBJ1-5; v_gene: TRBV19; d_gene: TRBD1; CDR3aa: CASGTAAYSNQPQHF; CDR3nt: TGTGCCAGTGGGACAGCCGCCTATAGCAATCAGCCCCAGCATTTT
abundance: -; j_gene: TRBJ2-7; v_gene: TRBV30; d_gene: -; CDR3aa: CAMLRTLNSDEQYF; CDR3nt: TGTGCCATGCTTAGGACCCTAAACTCTGACGAGCAGTACTTC
abundance: -; j_gene: TRBJ2-1; v_gene: TRBV7-9; d_gene: TRBD2; CDR3aa: CASSRLAGEEQFF; CDR3nt: TGTGCCAGCAGCCGACTAGCGGGAGAAGAGCAGTTCTTC
abundance: -; j_gene: TRBJ1-3; v_gene: TRBV7-6; d_gene: TRBD1; CDR3aa: CASSLYAQQGTGSGNTIYF; CDR3nt: TGTGCCAGCAGCTTATATGCCCAACAGGGGACCGGCTCTGGAAACACCATATATTTT
abundance: once; j_gene: TRBJ2-3; v_gene: TRBV4-1; d_gene: -; CDR3aa: CASSQDLSGAQGDTQYF; CDR3nt: TGCGCCAGCAGCCAAGATCTTTCAGGGGCCCAGGGAGATACGCAGTATTTT
abundance: once; j_gene: TRBJ2-2; v_gene: TRBV4-3; d_gene: -; CDR3aa: CASSQEQITGELFF; CDR3nt: TGCGCCAGCAGCCAAGAGCAAATAACCGGGGAGCTGTTTTTT
abundance: many; j_gene: TRBJ1-4; v_gene: TRBV5-1; d_gene: -; CDR3aa: CASSPTAIFEKLFF; CDR3nt: TGCGCCAGCAGCCCGACTGCAATATTTGAAAAACTGTTTTTT
abundance: once; j_gene: TRBJ1-1; v_gene: TRBV3-1/TRBV3-2; d_gene: -; CDR3aa: CASSQALGTEAFF; CDR3nt: TGTGCCAGCAGCCAAGCATTGGGCACTGAAGCTTTCTTT
abundance: -; j_gene: TRBJ1-3; v_gene: TRBV18; d_gene: -; CDR3aa: CASSPSGPGGNTIYF; CDR3nt: TGTGCCAGCTCACCATCGGGCCCGGGAGGAAACACCATATATTTT
abundance: -; j_gene: TRBJ2-6; v_gene: TRBV2; d_gene: -; CDR3aa: CASSRTELEFSGANVLTF; CDR3nt: TGTGCCAGCAGTCGCACAGAGCTTGAATTCTCTGGGGCCAACGTCCTGACTTTC
abundance: -; j_gene: TRBJ2-2; v_gene: TRBV5-1; d_gene: TRBD2; CDR3aa: CASSGGLAGPGELFF; CDR3nt: TGCGCCAGCAGCGGCGGACTAGCGGGCCCCGGGGAGCTGTTTTTT
abundance: few; j_gene: TRBJ1-6; v_gene: TRBV10-3; d_gene: -; CDR3aa: CAISGGINSPLHF; CDR3nt: TGTGCCATCAGTGGGGGAATCAATTCACCCCTCCACTTT
abundance: -; j_gene: TRBJ1-2; v_gene: TRBV6-2/TRBV6-3; d_gene: -; CDR3aa: CASSRPARDHGYTF; CDR3nt: TGTGCCAGCAGCCGACCCGCCCGAGATCATGGCTACACCTTC
abundance: -; j_gene: TRBJ1-2; v_gene: TRBV28; d_gene: TRBD1; CDR3aa: CATEGGQGVQGYTF; CDR3nt: TGTGCCACCGAGGGCGGACAGGGGGTACAGGGCTACACCTTC
abundance: -; j_gene: TRBJ2-1; v_gene: TRBV5-5; d_gene: TRBD2; CDR3aa: CASSLSISPWRESSYNEQFF; CDR3nt: TGTGCCAGCAGCTTGTCGATTTCCCCTTGGCGGGAGAGCTCCTACAATGAGCAGTTCTTC
abundance: -; j_gene: TRBJ2-2; v_gene: TRBV7-9; d_gene: -; CDR3aa: CASSLFSEGELFF; CDR3nt: TGTGCCAGCAGCCTTTTTAGTGAAGGGGAGCTGTTTTTT
abundance: -; j_gene: TRBJ1-6; v_gene: TRBV7-8; d_gene: -; CDR3aa: CASSTRDVSPGALHF; CDR3nt: TGTGCCAGCAGCACGAGAGATGTCAGCCCCGGGGCCCTCCACTTT
abundance: -; j_gene: TRBJ2-5; v_gene: TRBV7-3; d_gene: -; CDR3aa: CASSLMGGQETQYF; CDR3nt: TGTGCCAGCAGCTTAATGGGAGGCCAAGAGACCCAGTACTTC
abundance: -; j_gene: TRBJ1-1; v_gene: TRBV3-1/TRBV3-2; d_gene: -; CDR3aa: CASSQWGTNTEAFF; CDR3nt: TGTGCCAGCAGCCAGTGGGGGACCAACACTGAAGCTTTCTTT
abundance: few; j_gene: TRBJ1-5; v_gene: TRBV18; d_gene: -; CDR3aa: CASSPAGDKNQPQHF; CDR3nt: TGTGCCAGCTCACCCGCTGGAGACAAGAATCAGCCCCAGCATTTT
abundance: once; j_gene: TRBJ2-5; v_gene: TRBV5-1; d_gene: -; CDR3aa: CASSFSADQETQYF; CDR3nt: TGCGCCAGCAGCTTTAGCGCCGATCAAGAGACCCAGTACTTC
abundance: -; j_gene: TRBJ1-2; v_gene: TRBV24-1; d_gene: -; CDR3aa: CATSDYGRGGYTF; CDR3nt: TGTGCCACCAGTGACTACGGACGCGGAGGCTACACCTTC
abundance: -; j_gene: TRBJ2-1; v_gene: TRBV4-2; d_gene: TRBD2; CDR3aa: CASSQETSGESSYNEQFF; CDR3nt: TGTGCCAGCAGCCAGGAAACTAGCGGAGAAAGCTCCTACAATGAGCAGTTCTTC
abundance: -; j_gene: TRBJ1-2; v_gene: TRBV4-2; d_gene: TRBD1; CDR3aa: CASSQDRVTGYTF; CDR3nt: TGTGCCAGCAGCCAGGACAGGGTTACTGGCTACACCTTC
abundance: -; j_gene: TRBJ2-7; v_gene: TRBV10-3; d_gene: -; CDR3aa: CAISGLSAEQYF; CDR3nt: TGTGCCATCAGTGGTTTATCCGCCGAGCAGTACTTC
abundance: few; j_gene: TRBJ1-2; v_gene: TRBV27; d_gene: -; CDR3aa: CASSLNGYTF; CDR3nt: TGTGCCAGCAGTTTAAATGGCTACACCTTC
abundance: -; j_gene: TRBJ1-2; v_gene: TRBV5-1; d_gene: TRBD1; CDR3aa: CASSLGGQGDGYTF; CDR3nt: TGCGCCAGCAGCTTGGGGGGACAGGGGGATGGCTACACCTTC
abundance: few; j_gene: TRBJ2-7; v_gene: TRBV11-1; d_gene: TRBD2; CDR3aa: CASSLRLAGVREQYF; CDR3nt: TGTGCCAGCAGCCTCCGACTAGCGGGAGTAAGGGAGCAGTACTTC
abundance: once; j_gene: TRBJ2-1; v_gene: TRBV18; d_gene: TRBD2; CDR3aa: CASSSGLAGDPSNYNEQFF; CDR3nt: TGTGCCAGCTCATCCGGACTAGCGGGGGACCCCTCCAACTACAATGAGCAGTTCTTC
abundance: -; j_gene: TRBJ2-2; v_gene: TRBV7-9; d_gene: TRBD1; CDR3aa: CASSSGQGIYGELFF; CDR3nt: TGTGCCAGCAGCTCCGGACAGGGGATATACGGGGAGCTGTTTTTT
abundance: -; j_gene: TRBJ2-7; v_gene: TRBV7-2; d_gene: -; CDR3aa: CASSFTGSYEQYF; CDR3nt: TGTGCCAGCAGCTTCACAGGGTCCTACGAGCAGTACTTC
abundance: -; j_gene: TRBJ2-7; v_gene: TRBV20-1; d_gene: TRBD2; CDR3aa: CSANAGDEQYF; CDR3nt: TGCAGTGCTAACGCGGGGGACGAGCAGTACTTC
abundance: -; j_gene: TRBJ2-1; v_gene: TRBV9; d_gene: -; CDR3aa: CASSVDSRTAGEQFF; CDR3nt: TGTGCCAGCAGCGTAGATTCTAGAACAGCCGGTGAGCAGTTCTTC
abundance: -; j_gene: TRBJ2-7; v_gene: TRBV3-1/TRBV3-2; d_gene: -; CDR3aa: CASSQDPRDRSYEQYF; CDR3nt: TGTGCCAGCAGCCAGGACCCCCGGGACCGATCCTACGAGCAGTACTTC